The 7 T cell receptor beta chains given below trace back to one sample, sequenced in a study of graft-versus-host responses after intestinal transplantation. Antigens for these TCRs are unknown. TCRdb's table, derived via immunoSEQ multiplex PCR, lists solely in-frame clones and lacks some. The data contain some 90,000 clones, about 90% of them seen just once; the ten biggest clones take up around 6%. Sample: unstimulated CD8+ T cells sorted from spleen or lymph node cells, taken before intestinal transplant. The receptors stem from a human donor who received an intestinal transplant.

This sequence joins TRBV27 and TRBJ2-1; 11 nucleotides match TRBD2. Trimming took 9 bases from V and 4 from J; bases not matched to a gene: 2. The germline CDR1 and CDR2 sequences are MNHEY and SMNVEV (reference sequence). The CDR3 contains 13 residues. The CDR3 loop reads CASGTSGYNEQFF. The CDR3, as DNA: TGTGCCAGTGGGACTAGCGGATACAATGAGCAGTTCTTC.

The chain is built from TRBV7-3 and TRBJ2-2, with TRBD2 matching over 11 bases. In germline, CDR1 is SGHTA, CDR2 FQGTGA. The ends lost 5 bases at V and 3 bases at J; junction bases unmatched: 2. This CDR3 comprises 15 residues. The CDR3 is CASSTSGGYTGELFF. The CDR3 DNA follows: TGTGCCAGCAGCACTAGCGGGGGTTACACCGGGGAGCTGTTTTTT.

This chain joins TRBV12-5 and TRBJ1-5; tentatively, D is TRBD1 (5 bases). The CDR3 has 15 residues. V was shortened by 6 bases and J by 0 bases, with 12 bases between the two germline ends. In germline, CDR1 is LGHNT, CDR2 FRNRAP. CDR3 DNA: TGTGCTAGTGGCAGCGGACACCCTAGCAATCAGCCCCAGCATTTT. This codes for CASGSGHPSNQPQHF.

The V call is TRBV7-9, the J call TRBJ2-1; D may be TRBD1 (6 bases). The length of the CDR3 is 11 residues. Trimming stripped 5 bases from V and 7 bases from J, with 6 bases between. Germline assignment: CDR1 SEHNR and CDR2 FQNEAQ (reference sequence). The CDR3 DNA reads as TGTGCCAGCAGCCAGGGGAATGAGCAGTTCTTC. Its translation: CASSQGNEQFF.

The chain has TRBV13 and TRBJ2-2; the D is unclear. In germline, CDR1 is PRHDT, CDR2 FYEKMQ (reference sequence). This CDR3 has 16 amino acids. Deletions cut 1 base from V and 0 bases from J, with 9 bases between. In DNA form, the CDR3 reads TGTGCCAGCAGCTTAGTGGAGCTGACGAACACCGGGGAGCTGTTTTTT. This sequence encodes CASSLVELTNTGELFF.

CDR3 protein: CASSYLKAPQHF. CDR3 bases: TGTGCCAGCAGTTACCTTAAGGCACCCCAGCATTTT. The chain joins TRBV6-6 to TRBJ1-5, with D unresolved. The CDR3 consists of 12 residues. The V end was cut by 2 bases, the J end by 10 bases, with 9 bases between. Germline V gene sequence: CDR1 MNHNY, CDR2 SVGAGI (reference sequence).

The chain joins TRBV2 to TRBJ1-2, with TRBD1 matching 9 bases. The CDR3 covers 14 residues. Germline V CDR1 and CDR2: SNHLY, FYNNEI. The V segment lost 7 bases and the J segment 0 bases; nucleotides outside the gene matches: 3. The chain's CDR3 is CASKGQGANYGYTF. In DNA, the CDR3 is TGTGCCAGCAAGGGACAGGGAGCTAACTATGGCTACACCTTC.